The next 19 T cell receptor beta chains were all read from a single sample in a study of T cells in Graves' hyperthyroidism and ophthalmopathy. It was RNA transcripts that yielded the amplified TCR beta CDR3 regions. First-round RT-PCR of the TCR CDR3 relied on the HTBI primer set. TCRdb recomputed calls from the multiplex PCR reads with MiXCR, one row per CDR3 protein. The table lists 250,000 to 350,000 distinct CDR3 sequences, approximately 16% of them singletons. Sequenced material: blood. The receptors come from a man aged 30 to 39 with Graves' hyperthyroidism.

This clonotype turned up a few times. A much larger clone is a single base away; this may be a read error. The chain recombines TRBV6-6 with TRBJ1-1, with D tentatively TRBD1 (5 bases). Germline CDR1 is MNHNY and CDR2 is SVGAGI (reference sequence). The CDR3 is 15 residues long. The V and J ends lost 0 bases and 1 base respectively, with 9 bases between them. The CDR3 region is CASSYSGGQNTEAFF. CDR3 nucleotides: TGTGCCAGCAGTTACTCGGGCGGACAGAACACTGAAGCTTTCTTT.

This clonotype showed up just a few times. The chain links TRBV6-1 to TRBJ1-2; weak D call: TRBD1 (5 bases). Germline CDR1 reads MNHNS; CDR2 reads SASEGT. The ends were cut back, 6 bases at V and 2 bases at J, with 13 bases in the middle. The CDR3 is made up of 14 amino acids. The CDR3 loop is CASSLRDGNYGYTF. The CDR3, as DNA: TGTGCCAGCAGCCTCCGGGACGGCAACTATGGCTACACCTTC.

This clonotype came up many times. V gene TRBV3-1 combines with J gene TRBJ2-1; 8 nucleotides align to TRBD2. The CDR3 consists of 14 residues. V lost 4 bases, J lost 6 bases, and 5 bases stayed unmatched. CDR1 is LGHDT and CDR2 is YNNKEL in the germline V gene (reference sequence). The CDR3 region has the DNA TGTGCCAGCAGCCCCCGGGGGGGCCCCAATGAGCAGTTCTTC. Its translation: CASSPRGGPNEQFF.

The chain employs TRBV9 and TRBJ2-3; 7 positions agree with TRBD2. This CDR3 comprises 14 residues. The germline gives CDR1 SGDLS, CDR2 YYNGEE. With V trimmed by 2 bases and J by 4 bases, 4 bases remained unmatched. The CDR3 region has the DNA TGTGCCAGCAGCGTCTCCACTAGCGCAGATACGCAGTATTTT. This codes for CASSVSTSADTQYF. Based on the CDR3 plus reference TRBV9 and TRBJ2-3, the full variable domain is DSGVTQTPKHLITATGQRVTLRCSPRSGDLSVYWYQQSLDQGLQFLIQYYNGEERAKGNILERFSAQQFPDLHSELNLSSLELGDSALYFCASSVSTSADTQYFGPGTRLTVL.

Many counts were recorded for this clonotype. The chain links TRBV29-1 to TRBJ2-1, with 8 nucleotides matching TRBD2. Germline assignment: CDR1 SQVTM and CDR2 ANQGSEA. Trimming removed 5 bases from V and 7 bases from J; junction bases left unmatched: 7. The CDR3 runs 13 residues. As DNA, the CDR3 is TGCAGCGTTACGGGAGGGGCTAAGAATGAGCAGTTCTTC. It translates to CSVTGGAKNEQFF.

This clonotype has only a few counts. The rearrangement links TRBV20-1 to TRBJ2-5; no clear D gene. The CDR3 is 14 residues long. V was trimmed by 3 bases and J by 0 bases, leaving 11 bases between them. Germline assignment: CDR1 DFQATT and CDR2 SNEGSKA (reference sequence). The CDR3: CSARRWAHQETQYF. In DNA, the CDR3 is TGCAGTGCTAGGAGGTGGGCTCACCAAGAGACCCAGTACTTC.

The chain employs TRBV6-1 and TRBJ2-7; 11 positions agree with TRBD2. V lost 8 bases and J lost 1; bases outside the gene matches: 7. In germline, CDR1 is MNHNS, CDR2 SASEGT. The CDR3 is made up of 15 amino acids. The CDR3 protein is CASSWGLAVSYEQYF. The CDR3 DNA is TGTGCCAGCTCCTGGGGACTAGCGGTTTCCTACGAGCAGTACTTC.

The chain employs TRBV5-4 and TRBJ1-1; D is uncertain. Trimming pared 4 bases from V and 5 bases from J, leaving 18 bases between. The V gene's germline CDR1 is SGHNT and CDR2 YYREEE (reference sequence). This CDR3 contains 15 residues. The CDR3 DNA follows: TGTGCCAGCAGCCCTCGGACGGGGAGGACGACTGAAGCTTTCTTT. Translation gives CASSPRTGRTTEAFF.

This sequence joins TRBV5-6 and TRBJ1-2, with 7 bases lining up with TRBD1. Unmatched junction bases numbered 5, after V lost 5 bases and J lost 4 bases. The CDR3 runs to 13 residues. Germline CDR1 and CDR2: SGHDT and YYEEEE. The CDR3 loop reads CASRQGNIYGYTF. Written as DNA, the CDR3 is TGTGCCAGCAGACAGGGGAATATCTATGGCTACACCTTC.

This clonotype has ten or more counts. The chain carries TRBV19 and TRBJ2-1; 16 bases line up with TRBD2. The CDR3 is made up of 17 amino acids. Per the germline V gene, CDR1 is LNHDA and CDR2 is SQIVND (reference sequence). V trimming: 7 bases; J trimming: 4 bases; junction bases outside the gene matches: 7. CDR3 in DNA: TGTGCCAGTAAGGGGACTAGCGGGAGGGCCCGGTACAATGAGCAGTTCTTC. This gives the protein CASKGTSGRARYNEQFF.

This clonotype was observed a single time. J is TRBJ1-2 and V is TRBV3-1; weak D call: TRBD1 (5 bases). CDR3 length equals 17 residues. V lost 2 bases and J lost 2, with 18 bases in between. CDR1 LGHDT and CDR2 YNNKEL come from the germline V gene (reference sequence). CDR3 residues: CASSQQQEGIRNYGYTF. Here the CDR3 DNA reads TGTGCCAGCAGCCAACAACAGGAGGGGATTCGCAACTATGGCTACACCTTC.

The chain carries TRBV7-9 and TRBJ2-7, with no clear D. The CDR3 loop spans 16 amino acids. Germline V gene data show CDR1 as SEHNR and CDR2 as FQNEAQ (reference sequence). Trimming left V 4 bases short and J 2 bases short, with 18 bases between. The CDR3 DNA follows: TGTGCCAGCAGCTCCGGTTACTCGGGCCGAACCTACGAGCAGTACTTC. Encoded protein: CASSSGYSGRTYEQYF.

In this sample, this clonotype turned up a few times. V usage is TRBV5-1 and J usage is TRBJ2-3, with D unclear. Germline values: CDR1 SGHRS, CDR2 YFSETQ. Trimming shortened V by 0 bases and J by 6 bases, and 11 bases separated the two germline ends. This CDR3 is built from 14 residues. The CDR3 loop is CASSLESLADTQYF. CDR3 DNA sequence: TGCGCCAGCAGCTTGGAATCCCTTGCGGATACGCAGTATTTT. Using reference TRBV5-1 and TRBJ2-3 for the parts outside the CDR3, the full variable domain is KAGVTQTPRYLIKTRGQQVTLSCSPISGHRSVSWYQQTPGQGLQFLFEYFSETQRNKGNFPGRFSGRQFSNSRSEMNVSTLELGDSALYLCASSLESLADTQYFGPGTRLTVL.

This clonotype has more than one count but fewer than ten. The gene calls are TRBV18 and TRBJ2-7; perhaps TRBD1 as D (5 bases). CDR1 is KGHSH, CDR2 LQKENI, per germline. CDR3 length: 14 amino acids. V was clipped by 3 bases and J by 2 bases, with 11 bases between them. In DNA, the CDR3 is TGTGCCAGCTCACCTACCCGACAGCCCTACGAGCAGTACTTC. Its translation is CASSPTRQPYEQYF. Combining the CDR3 with reference TRBV18 and TRBJ2-7 gives the whole variable domain NAGVMQNPRHLVRRRGQEARLRCSPMKGHSHVYWYRQLPEEGLKFMVYLQKENIIDESGMPKERFSAEFPKEGPSILRIQQVVRGDSAAYFCASSPTRQPYEQYFGPGTRLTVT.

The chain is built from TRBV29-1 and TRBJ2-1; D possibly uses TRBD1 or TRBD2 (5 bases each). The CDR3 contains 14 residues. The germline gives CDR1 SQVTM, CDR2 ANQGSEA. V was cut by 4 bases and J by 5 bases, with 15 bases left in between. Here the CDR3 DNA reads TGCAGCGTTGTAACCGGGGCGGGTGACAATGAGCAGTTCTTC. It codes for CSVVTGAGDNEQFF.

This clonotype turned up a few times. This chain uses TRBV5-1 with TRBJ2-3, with TRBD2 as a possible D gene (5 bases). Trimming left V 4 bases short and J 2 bases short, with 20 bases between. In germline, CDR1 is SGHRS, CDR2 YFSETQ. The CDR3 sequence is 17 residues long. In nucleotides, the CDR3 is TGCGCCAGCAGCATGAGACTACTAGAAACCTACACAGATACGCAGTATTTT. Translated, it gives CASSMRLLETYTDTQYF.

Remarks on this clonotype: With a much larger clone just one base away, this may be a read error. Here the CDR3 reads CASSLAPGPSRGEPYF. The CDR3 DNA reads TGTGCCAGCAGCTTAGCGCCGGGACCCTCGAGGGGCGAGCCGTACTTC. This chain joins TRBV7-9 and TRBJ2-7, with D perhaps matching TRBD1 or TRBD2 (5 bases each). This CDR3 has 16 residues. Germline V lookup: CDR1 SEHNR, CDR2 FQNEAQ (reference sequence).

The chain combines TRBV11-1 with TRBJ1-1; possibly TRBD1 for D (6 bases). Germline lookup yields CDR1 SGHAT and CDR2 FQDESV (reference sequence). CDR3 size: 13 residues. Between the trimmed V and J ends, which lost 5 bases and 6 bases, there was a span of 13 bases. DNA of the CDR3: TGTGCCAGCAGCCCTTGGGGGGGGCCTGAAGCTTTCTTT. Translated: CASSPWGGPEAFF.

This clonotype appeared a few times. V gene TRBV16 combines with J gene TRBJ2-2; D not resolved. The CDR3 is made up of 15 amino acids. With 0 bases removed from V and 4 bases from J, the gap between germline ends came to 9 bases. Germline V gene data show CDR1 as KGHSY and CDR2 as FQNENV. Here the CDR3 reads CASSQSGGFTGELFF. The CDR3 region has the DNA TGTGCCAGCAGCCAATCAGGCGGATTCACCGGGGAGCTGTTTTTT.